This T cell receptor beta chain was recorded in a study of blood T cells in healthy people across ages. This clonotype was observed a few times. Its specificity is unknown. Points from the study as a whole: The study lacked donor CMV status, which possibly confounded expanded clonotype changes.

Through a sample-barcoded 5' primer and a J-beta primer mix, a second PCR was run for roughly 7 to 12 cycles. MiXCR, applied by TCRdb to the 5' RACE reads, yields one record per CDR3 protein. The sample holds 1 million to 1.2 million distinct CDR3 sequences; under 40% are singletons and the top ten take roughly 13%. This CDR3 is built from 19 residues. Trimming shortened V by 6 bases and J by 0 bases, and 21 bases separated the two germline ends. Germline V lookup: CDR1 MNHNS, CDR2 SASEGT. Isolated PBMCs totaled at least 7 million in each sample. V and J are TRBV6-1 and TRBJ2-6, with D tentatively TRBD1 (6 bases). The source of this sequence is a man in his late teens or twenties in good health. Specimen: blood. In DNA, the CDR3 is TGTGCCAGCAGGATCACCCTGGGGACACGGACCTCTGGGGCCAACGTCCTGACTTTC. Amino acid sequence: CASRITLGTRTSGANVLTF.